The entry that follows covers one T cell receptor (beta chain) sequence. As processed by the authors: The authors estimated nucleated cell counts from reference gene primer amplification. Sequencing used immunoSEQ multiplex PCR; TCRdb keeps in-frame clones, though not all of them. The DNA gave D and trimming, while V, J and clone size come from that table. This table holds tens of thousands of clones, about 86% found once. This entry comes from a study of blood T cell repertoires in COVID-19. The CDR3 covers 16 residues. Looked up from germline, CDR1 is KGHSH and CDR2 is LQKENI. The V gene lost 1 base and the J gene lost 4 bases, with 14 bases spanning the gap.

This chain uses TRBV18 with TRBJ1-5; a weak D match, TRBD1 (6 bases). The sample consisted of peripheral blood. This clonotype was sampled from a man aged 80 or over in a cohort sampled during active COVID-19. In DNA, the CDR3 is TGTGCCAGCTCACCACGGGGGGGCGCAGGTAATCAGCCCCAGCATTTT. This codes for CASSPRGGAGNQPQHF.